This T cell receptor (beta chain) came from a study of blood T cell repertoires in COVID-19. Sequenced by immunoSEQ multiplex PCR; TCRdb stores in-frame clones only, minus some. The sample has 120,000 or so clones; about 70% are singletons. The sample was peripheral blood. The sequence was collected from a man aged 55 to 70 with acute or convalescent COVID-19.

This CDR3 is CASSRGQADTEAFF. The CDR3, as DNA: TGTGCCAGCAGCCGGGGACAGGCGGACACTGAAGCTTTCTTT. The rearrangement links TRBV7-3 to TRBJ1-1; 8 positions agree with TRBD1. V lost 5 bases to trimming and J lost 3 bases; unmatched junction nucleotides: 5. Looked up from germline, CDR1 is SGHTA and CDR2 is FQGTGA. CDR3 length: 14 amino acids.